This T cell receptor (beta chain) comes out of a study of blood T cell repertoires in COVID-19. Study as a whole: There were acute and convalescent COVID-19 samples, and they came from the United States, Italy and Spain. Sources were T cells, B-cell-depleted T cells, or PBMCs; the material itself was cDNA or gDNA.

The table came from immunoSEQ multiplex PCR; TCRdb's copy has only in-frame clones and leaves some out. The data hold 400,000 or so clones, with 70% to 90% observed a single time. Seattle patients were enrolled while actively infected and followed longitudinally. The sequence was obtained from a man aged 18 to 35 with COVID-19, enrolled during active disease. Sequencing was done on a sample of peripheral blood.

CDR3 coding DNA: TGCGCCAGCAGCTTGGCCAGGGGGCTCCAAGAGACCCAGTACTTC. Translating gives CASSLARGLQETQYF. The chain recombines TRBV5-1 with TRBJ2-5; 8 positions agree with TRBD1. V trimming: 0 bases; J trimming: 1 base; junction bases outside the gene matches: 2. Germline V CDR1 and CDR2: SGHRS, YFSETQ. The CDR3 loop spans 15 amino acids.